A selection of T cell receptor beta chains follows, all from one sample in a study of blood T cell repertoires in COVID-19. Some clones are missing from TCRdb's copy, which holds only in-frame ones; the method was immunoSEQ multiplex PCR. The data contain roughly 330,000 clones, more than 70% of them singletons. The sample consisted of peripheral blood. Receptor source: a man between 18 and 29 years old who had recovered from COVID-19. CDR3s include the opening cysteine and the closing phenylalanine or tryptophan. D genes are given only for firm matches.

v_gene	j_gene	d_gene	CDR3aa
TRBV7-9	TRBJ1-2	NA	CASSSVVNYGYTF
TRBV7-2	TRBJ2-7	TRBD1	CASRRQGVGTYEQYF
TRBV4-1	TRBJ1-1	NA	CASSPGSGGSEAFF
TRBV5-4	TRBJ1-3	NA	CASSLAAPGAGNTIYF
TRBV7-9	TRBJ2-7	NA	CASSLALGQRASEQYF
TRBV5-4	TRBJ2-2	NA	CASSSGGRVTGELFF
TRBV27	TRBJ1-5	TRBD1	CASSFGQGNQPQHF
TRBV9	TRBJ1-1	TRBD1	CASTRDSTEAFF
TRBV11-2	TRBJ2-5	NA	CASSLGGTVQETQYF
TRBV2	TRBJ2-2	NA	CASNSMNTGELFF
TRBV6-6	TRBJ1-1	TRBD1	CASSLGQLNTEAFF
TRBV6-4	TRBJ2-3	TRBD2	CASSPLAGTADTQYF
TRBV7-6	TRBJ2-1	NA	CASSLARYNEQFF
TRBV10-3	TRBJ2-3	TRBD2	CAISELAGGTDTQYF
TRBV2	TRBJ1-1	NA	CASQGLIMNTEAFF
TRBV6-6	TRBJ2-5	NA	CASSLPRDTYQETQYF
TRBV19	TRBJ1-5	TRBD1	CASSQLDRDYQPQHF
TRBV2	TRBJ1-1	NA	CASSKDTGNTEAFF
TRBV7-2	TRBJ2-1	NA	CASSLGLRVNNEQFF
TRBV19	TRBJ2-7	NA	CASSTGEVSYEQYF
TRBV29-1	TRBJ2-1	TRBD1	CSVASGQWPYNEQFF
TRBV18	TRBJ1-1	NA	CASSPGIGGTEAFF
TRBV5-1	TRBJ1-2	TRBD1	CASSSDRAGNGYTF
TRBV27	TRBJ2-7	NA	CASSFTGNAYEQYF
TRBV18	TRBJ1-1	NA	CASSRQGQEAFF
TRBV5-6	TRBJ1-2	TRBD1	CASSSRDSYGYTF
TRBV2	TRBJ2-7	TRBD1	CASRGDSRSVHEQYF
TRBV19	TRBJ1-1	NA	CASSRNREAFF
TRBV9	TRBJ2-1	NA	CASSVGIVSYNEQFF
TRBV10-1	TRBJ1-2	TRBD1	CASSESYVGTETPLNYGYTF
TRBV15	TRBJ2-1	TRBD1	CATSSHPRDSLYNEQFF
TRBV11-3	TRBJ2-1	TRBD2	CASSARLAGALGGDEQFF
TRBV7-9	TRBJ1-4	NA	CASSFPLSTNEKLFF
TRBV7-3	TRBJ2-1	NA	CASSLNLGQGVAFF
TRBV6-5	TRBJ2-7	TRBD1	CASSLRYRGYEQYF
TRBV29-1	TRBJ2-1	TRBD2	CSVEGREAGEQFF
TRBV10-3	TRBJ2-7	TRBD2	CAISRLAPTYEQYF
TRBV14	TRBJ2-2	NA	CASSPDYGELFF
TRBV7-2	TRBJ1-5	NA	CASSLVEGQPQHF
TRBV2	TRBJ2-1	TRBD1	CASSQDRDNEQFF
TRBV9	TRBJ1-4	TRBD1	CASSVGQGLDEKLFF
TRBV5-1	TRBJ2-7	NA	CASSLEWAQGYEQYF
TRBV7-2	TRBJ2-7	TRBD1	CASSKRSVWDRVSYEQYF